This T cell receptor (beta chain) derives from a study of blood T cell repertoires in COVID-19. Study in general: Some COVID-19 samples were acute and others convalescent; all came from the United States, Italy and Spain. T cells, B-cell-depleted T cells, or PBMCs provided the cDNA or gDNA that served as material.

Trimming left V 5 bases short and J 3 bases short, with 17 bases between. Germline V gene lookup returns CDR1 MDHEN and CDR2 SYDVKM. This CDR3 is built from 16 residues. In the study's own analysis: Cell counts per sample came from amplifying reference gene primers. Clones were sequenced by immunoSEQ multiplex PCR, and TCRdb holds only the in-frame ones, with some missing. V and J calls and clone size come straight from that table; D and trimming were deduced from the DNA. The repertoire holds around 230,000 clones, with about four fifths as singletons. Sequenced material: peripheral blood. This receptor was taken from a woman between 40 and 55 years old with active or convalescent COVID-19. This rearrangement joins TRBV28 to TRBJ1-5, with D possibly being TRBD1 (6 bases). The CDR3 region has the DNA TGTGCCAGCAGTCCCGGGGGAGGGGGGAACAATCAGCCCCAGCATTTT. Its protein is CASSPGGGGNNQPQHF. Combining the CDR3 with reference TRBV28 and TRBJ1-5 gives the whole variable domain DVKVTQSSRYLVKRTGEKVFLECVQDMDHENMFWYRQDPGLGLRLIYFSYDVKMKEKGDIPEGYSVSREKKERFSLILESASTNQTSMYLCASSPGGGGNNQPQHFGDGTRLSIL.